The 20 T cell receptor beta chains given below trace back to one sample, sequenced in a study of graft-versus-host responses after intestinal transplantation. The table came from immunoSEQ multiplex PCR; TCRdb's copy has only in-frame clones and leaves some out. The sample comprises roughly 36,000 clones, more than 90% of which are singletons, and around 0.22% rests with the top ten. These receptors' targets are unknown. The sequencing here drew on unstimulated CD8+ T cells sorted from spleen or lymph node cells, taken before transplant. The receptors derive from a human donor who was the organ donor for an intestinal transplant.

This clone was seen only once. The V gene is TRBV14, the J gene TRBJ2-7; D ambiguous. CDR1 and CDR2 from the germline V gene are SGHDN and FVKESK. Trimming cost V 6 bases and J 3 bases, with 21 bases left between them. This CDR3 region has 16 residues. As DNA, the CDR3 is TGTGCCAGCAGTACCCCGGCAGGCTCAATCCACTACGAGCAGTACTTC. Residues: CASSTPAGSIHYEQYF.

The chain joins TRBV6-5 to TRBJ1-5; 7 bases are a match to TRBD1. J was trimmed by 5 bases and V by 2 bases; bases with no gene match: 3. Germline assignment: CDR1 MNHEY and CDR2 SVGAGI. The CDR3 has 14 amino acids. CDR3 amino acids: CASSYGTGDQPQHF. The CDR3 nucleotides read TGTGCCAGCAGTTACGGAACAGGGGATCAGCCCCAGCATTTT.

This chain joins TRBV6-1 and TRBJ2-1; a weak D match, TRBD1 (7 bases). The CDR3 runs 13 residues. Trimming shortened V by 7 bases and J by 7 bases, and 14 bases separated the two germline ends. Germline loops: CDR1 MNHNS, CDR2 SASEGT. The CDR3 region has the DNA TGTGCCAGCACGCGGACAGGAGGGAATGAGCAGTTCTTC. Its protein is CASTRTGGNEQFF.

This clone was observed once. The rearrangement links TRBV27 to TRBJ1-2; D gene uncertain. Between the trimmed V and J ends, which lost 0 bases and 5 bases, there was a span of 10 bases. The CDR3 loop spans 14 amino acids. Germline loops: CDR1 MNHEY, CDR2 SMNVEV (reference sequence). The CDR3 DNA reads TGTGCCAGCAGTTTATCGATGGGTGGGTATGGCTACACCTTC. It translates to CASSLSMGGYGYTF.

This chain joins TRBV5-8 and TRBJ1-2, with a possible D match to TRBD1 (5 bases). CDR1 SGHTS and CDR2 YDEGEE come from the germline V gene. V was pared by 2 bases and J by 7 bases, with 6 bases between. CDR3 length equals 11 residues. The DNA of the CDR3 is TGTGCCAGCAGCTTAAGGGGTGGCTACACCTTC. Amino acids: CASSLRGGYTF.

The chain has TRBV4-3 and TRBJ1-2; no reliable D call. CDR3 size: 14 residues. V was cut by 2 bases and J by 2 bases, with 9 bases left in between. Germline V lookup: CDR1 LGHNA, CDR2 YSLEER. CDR3 in DNA: TGCGCCAGCAGCCAATATACAGACAACTATGGCTACACCTTC. It yields the protein CASSQYTDNYGYTF.

The chain combines TRBV7-9 with TRBJ2-3; D not resolved. Trimming removed 1 base at V and 11 bases at J, with 1 base between. The CDR3 is made up of 9 amino acids. Germline CDR1 reads SEHNR; CDR2 reads FQNEAQ (reference sequence). The CDR3 sequence: CASSLGQYF. CDR3 coding DNA: TGTGCCAGCAGCTTAGGGCAGTATTTT.

The chain combines TRBV15 with TRBJ1-4, with D possibly being TRBD1 (5 bases). CDR1 and CDR2 (germline): LNHNV, YYDKDF (reference sequence). The V gene lost 3 bases and the J gene lost 7 bases, with 21 bases spanning the gap. The CDR3 is 17 residues long. For the CDR3, the DNA is TGTGCCACCAGCAGTGAACATCTACAGGCAACTCCTGAAAAACTGTTTTTT. Its protein product is CATSSEHLQATPEKLFF. Combining the CDR3 with reference TRBV15 and TRBJ1-4 gives the whole variable domain DAMVIQNPRYQVTQFGKPVTLSCSQTLNHNVMYWYQQKSSQAPKLLFHYYDKDFNNEADTPDNFQSRRPNTSFCFLDIRSPGLGDTAMYLCATSSEHLQATPEKLFFGSGTQLSVL.

The table lists this clone with a count of one. The chain joins TRBV7-9 to TRBJ2-7, with 11 positions matching TRBD2. Germline V gene lookup returns CDR1 SEHNR and CDR2 FQNEAQ (reference sequence). CDR3 size: 13 residues. Trimming cost V 8 bases and J 5 bases; bases outside gene matches: 5. The CDR3 coding sequence is TGTGCCAGCCAAACTAGCGGGGGCCACGAGCAGTACTTC. Its protein is CASQTSGGHEQYF. Supplemented by reference TRBV7-9 and TRBJ2-7, the full variable domain reads DTGVSQNPRHKITKRGQNVTFRCDPISEHNRLYWYRQTLGQGPEFLTYFQNEAQLEKSRLLSDRFSAERPKGSFSTLEIQRTEQGDSAMYLCASQTSGGHEQYFGPGTRLTVT.

The chain has TRBV4-1 and TRBJ1-3, with D possibly matching TRBD1 (6 bases). The CDR3 is made up of 17 amino acids. The V and J ends lost 2 bases and 2 bases respectively, with 16 bases between them. From germline, CDR1 is MGHRA and CDR2 YSYEKL. The CDR3 sequence: CASSQSQGFRPGNTIYF. The CDR3, as DNA: TGCGCCAGCAGCCAAAGTCAGGGGTTTCGCCCTGGAAACACCATATATTTT.

The V gene is TRBV4-3, the J gene TRBJ2-7, with a possible D match to TRBD1 (7 bases). CDR3 size: 16 residues. V lost 0 bases to trimming and J lost 0 bases, with 12 bases between them. From germline, CDR1 is LGHNA and CDR2 YSLEER. Here the CDR3 DNA reads TGCGCCAGCAGCCAAGAGCAGGGGGGAGACTCCTACGAGCAGTACTTC. This codes for CASSQEQGGDSYEQYF.

V gene TRBV9 combines with J gene TRBJ2-1; the match to TRBD1 covers 8 bases. CDR1 and CDR2 from the germline V gene are SGDLS and YYNGEE. With 0 bases clipped from V and 6 bases from J, the junction kept 11 bases outside the gene matches. The CDR3 extends over 17 amino acids. The CDR3 bases are TGTGCCAGCAGCGTAGTAATCCGGACAGGGAACCGCAATGAGCAGTTCTTC. Amino acids: CASSVVIRTGNRNEQFF.

This chain joins TRBV5-6 and TRBJ2-2; D remains ambiguous. CDR3 length equals 12 residues. CDR1 is SGHDT and CDR2 is YYEEEE in the germline V gene. Trimming removed 4 bases from V and 7 bases from J, with 8 bases in between. The CDR3 bases are TGTGCCAGCAGCCCGGCCGGCGGGGAGCTGTTTTTT. The encoded protein is CASSPAGGELFF. Drawing the rest from reference TRBV5-6 and TRBJ2-2, the complete variable domain is DAGVTQSPTHLIKTRGQQVTLRCSPKSGHDTVSWYQQALGQGPQFIFQYYEEEERQRGNFPDRFSGHQFPNYSSELNVNALLLGDSALYLCASSPAGGELFFGEGSRLTVL.

This sequence joins TRBV4-1 and TRBJ2-5; the D gene is possibly TRBD2 (7 bases). V was pared by 0 bases and J by 4 bases, with 18 bases between. CDR1 and CDR2 from the germline V gene are MGHRA and YSYEKL. The CDR3 is 17 amino acids. CDR3 coding DNA: TGCGCCAGCAGCCAAGAGCTTTTCCGCGGGGGCGGAGAGACCCAGTACTTC. It is translated as CASSQELFRGGGETQYF.

The chain carries TRBV29-1 and TRBJ2-7; D is possibly TRBD1 (5 bases). Germline V gene data show CDR1 as SQVTM and CDR2 as ANQGSEA. This CDR3 comprises 13 residues. Trimming removed 4 bases from V and 3 bases from J, with 13 bases in between. CDR3 sequence: CSVVGQDDYEQYF. The CDR3 coding sequence is TGCAGCGTTGTGGGGCAGGACGACTACGAGCAGTACTTC.

This clone was counted once. The CDR3 region has the DNA TGCGCCAGCAGCTACCCACCTAGCGGGGGGGCAGCCGGGGAGCTGTTTTTT. Residues: CASSYPPSGGAAGELFF. The rearrangement joins TRBV5-1 to TRBJ2-2; 12 nucleotides match TRBD2. J was trimmed by 6 bases and V by 3 bases; bases with no gene match: 9. CDR1 is SGHRS and CDR2 is YFSETQ in the germline V gene. This CDR3 spans 17 amino acids.

The chain couples TRBV19 to TRBJ2-3; 11 bases are a match to TRBD2. From germline, CDR1 is LNHDA and CDR2 SQIVND (reference sequence). J gave up 4 bases and V 5 bases, and 5 bases lay outside the gene matches. The CDR3 consists of 15 residues. The CDR3: CASSLSGGASDTQYF. CDR3 nucleotides: TGTGCCAGTAGTCTTAGCGGGGGGGCATCAGATACGCAGTATTTT.

The chain couples TRBV28 to TRBJ2-7; D tentatively reads TRBD1 or TRBD2 (7 bases each). The V end was cut by 3 bases, the J end by 9 bases, with 18 bases between. The CDR3 has 14 residues. Germline CDR1 is MDHEN and CDR2 is SYDVKM. The DNA for the CDR3 is TGTGCCAGCAGTTTCATTTCAGGGGGGGCGGGGCAGTACTTC. Its translation is CASSFISGGAGQYF. The full variable domain, its missing parts supplied by reference TRBV28 and TRBJ2-7, is DVKVTQSSRYLVKRTGEKVFLECVQDMDHENMFWYRQDPGLGLRLIYFSYDVKMKEKGDIPEGYSVSREKKERFSLILESASTNQTSMYLCASSFISGGAGQYFGPGTRLTVT.

The chain is built from TRBV7-9 and TRBJ1-1; maybe TRBD1 (5 bases). CDR3 length: 13 residues. CDR1 and CDR2 from the germline V gene are SEHNR and FQNEAQ (reference sequence). V was trimmed by 4 bases and J by 7 bases, leaving 13 bases between them. CDR3 nucleotides: TGTGCCAGCAGCTCTAACAGGCGGGTTGAAGCTTTCTTT. Translation gives CASSSNRRVEAFF.

V gene TRBV19 combines with J gene TRBJ2-7, with unresolved D. Trimming removed 3 bases at V and 3 bases at J, with 9 bases between. In germline, CDR1 is LNHDA, CDR2 SQIVND (reference sequence). The CDR3 extends over 13 amino acids. The CDR3 loop is CASSIKGGYEQYF. The CDR3 DNA reads as TGTGCCAGTAGTATCAAGGGCGGCTACGAGCAGTACTTC.